Following are 11 T cell receptor beta chains from one sample sequenced in a study of CD8 T cells in ankylosing spondylitis. In TCRdb, the 5' RACE reads were re-called with MiXCR into one record per CDR3 protein. The sample records roughly 130,000 distinct CDR3 sequences, 6% to 8.5% being singletons. The sample taken for sequencing was blood, either unsorted or a sorted T cell fraction (not recorded which). These receptors all stem from a male donor with ankylosing spondylitis or in good health (not recorded which).

This clonotype was recorded a few times. This chain links TRBV5-1 with TRBJ2-2; 8 bases map to TRBD1. This CDR3 region has 15 residues. The V gene's germline CDR1 is SGHRS and CDR2 YFSETQ. The V segment lost 1 base and the J segment 4 bases; nucleotides outside the gene matches: 3. CDR3 bases: TGCGCCAGCAGCTTGCGGGACAGGCGCACCGGGGAGCTGTTTTTT. This encodes CASSLRDRRTGELFF.

This clonotype was observed at least ten times. The chain combines TRBV14 with TRBJ2-2, with D unresolved. The CDR3 sequence is 17 residues long. The V and J ends lost 0 bases and 0 bases respectively, with 11 bases between them. Germline loops: CDR1 SGHDN, CDR2 FVKESK. The CDR3 reads CASSQDLVQSNTGELFF. The CDR3 DNA sequence: TGTGCCAGCAGCCAAGATTTGGTACAATCGAACACCGGGGAGCTGTTTTTT.

At least ten counts were recorded for this clonotype. The V gene is TRBV19, the J gene TRBJ1-1, with 9 bases fitting TRBD1. V was pared by 3 bases and J by 5 bases, with 13 bases of the junction left unmatched. CDR1 and CDR2 from the germline V gene are LNHDA and SQIVND (reference sequence). The CDR3 has 17 amino acids. The CDR3 DNA reads as TGTGCCAGTAGTATCTTTTCACCGGGACAGGGAAAAACTGAAGCTTTCTTT. This sequence encodes CASSIFSPGQGKTEAFF.

This clonotype was seen at least ten times. The chain couples TRBV20-1 to TRBJ1-1; 8 bases match TRBD1. The CDR3 runs to 15 residues. V lost 6 bases, J lost 1 base, and 10 bases stayed unmatched. Germline V gene sequence: CDR1 DFQATT, CDR2 SNEGSKA (reference sequence). DNA of the CDR3: TGCAGTGCGAGGGGTAGCAGGGGGCCGAACACTGAAGCTTTCTTT. Protein sequence: CSARGSRGPNTEAFF.

This clonotype was seen many times. The J gene is TRBJ2-5, the V gene TRBV5-6, with TRBD1 as a possible D gene (6 bases). Germline V gives CDR1 SGHDT, CDR2 YYEEEE. This CDR3 comprises 14 residues. Trimming stripped 0 bases from V and 5 bases from J, with 11 bases between. The CDR3 here is CASSLVGGMETQYF. Here the CDR3 DNA reads TGTGCCAGCAGCTTGGTAGGGGGAATGGAGACCCAGTACTTC.

At least ten counts were recorded for this clonotype. The chain couples TRBV7-9 to TRBJ1-5, with D unclear. CDR1 is SEHNR, CDR2 FQNEAQ, per germline (reference sequence). The CDR3 has 13 amino acids. V lost 6 bases to trimming and J lost 5 bases, with 11 bases between them. CDR3 coding DNA: TGTGCCAGCAGTGACGGGCGTCATCAGCCCCAGCATTTT. Encoded protein: CASSDGRHQPQHF.

This clonotype was detected many times. This chain links TRBV3-1 with TRBJ2-1, with TRBD2 matching 10 bases. This CDR3 comprises 21 residues. J lost 2 bases, V lost 1 base, and 17 bases had no gene match. Germline CDR1 is LGHDT and CDR2 is YNNKEL (reference sequence). The CDR3 nucleotides read TGTGCCAGCAGCCAAGCCCCCTCCGGGACTAGAAGCGGGAGGGCCTACAATGAGCAGTTCTTC. It encodes CASSQAPSGTRSGRAYNEQFF.

This clonotype has a count of ten or more. The chain joins TRBV7-9 to TRBJ1-1; perhaps TRBD1 as D (5 bases). The CDR3 length is 9 residues. CDR1 SEHNR and CDR2 FQNEAQ come from the germline V gene (reference sequence). V gave up 3 bases and J gave up 12 bases, with 5 bases separating them. The CDR3 is CASSLDTFF. The CDR3 nucleotides read TGTGCCAGCAGCTTGGACACTTTCTTT.

This clonotype was counted ten times or more. V usage is TRBV5-1 and J usage is TRBJ1-4; 8 positions match TRBD1. Germline CDR1 is SGHRS and CDR2 is YFSETQ. The CDR3 extends over 15 amino acids. With 4 bases clipped from V and 8 bases from J, the junction kept 10 bases outside the gene matches. CDR3 in amino acids: CASSRPDRVGEKLFF. The CDR3 DNA is TGCGCCAGCAGCCGCCCGGACAGGGTGGGGGAAAAACTGTTTTTT.

Many counts were recorded for this clonotype. The chain joins TRBV28 to TRBJ2-4; a weak D match, TRBD1 (6 bases). Trimming cost V 6 bases and J 2 bases, with 8 bases left between them. CDR1 is MDHEN and CDR2 is SYDVKM in the germline V gene. The CDR3 is 13 amino acids. The CDR3 DNA is TGTGCCAGCAGGCAGGGGACCAAAAACATTCAGTACTTC. This translates into CASRQGTKNIQYF.

This clonotype has at least ten counts. V is TRBV6-1 and J is TRBJ2-2; 9 positions agree with TRBD1. The trim removed 2 bases at V and 6 bases at J, leaving 10 bases unmatched. Germline V gene sequence: CDR1 MNHNS, CDR2 SASEGT. The CDR3 runs 17 residues. The CDR3 DNA reads TGTGCCAGCAGTGAATATCGGACAGGGGTGCGTCCCGGGGAGCTGTTTTTT. Its translation is CASSEYRTGVRPGELFF.